One sample yielded the 13 T cell receptor beta chains listed below, sequenced in a study of T cells in women clearing cervical HPV infection. Clones were read by immunoSEQ multiplex PCR, and TCRdb kept only the in-frame ones, dropping some. The table gives under 30,000 clones; the top ten clones make up about 6% of it. The material sequenced was blood buffy coat. The receptors come from a woman between 18 and 70 years old with a cervical HPV16 infection that either progressed to CIN3+ or cleared (not recorded which).

About this clone: The read ends 3 residues shy of where the CDR3 ends; the end is completed using the germline J gene. The chain carries TRBV18 and TRBJ1-2, with a possible D match to TRBD1 (6 bases). The V gene's germline CDR1 is KGHSH and CDR2 LQKENI. The CDR3 sequence is 14 residues long. The part of the CDR3 DNA that was read is TGTGCCAGCTCCCGAGGGACTAGCGAGGGGGAC. Encoded protein: CASSRGTSEGD. The CDR3 in full is CASSRGTSEGDYTF.

Concerning this clone itself: The read ends 3 residues early relative to the CDR3; the germline J gene fills the gap. This chain links TRBV10-3 with TRBJ2-7; weak D call: TRBD1 (5 bases). V was clipped by 2 bases and J by 3 bases, with 5 bases between them. Per the germline V gene, CDR1 is ENHRY and CDR2 is SYGVKD. The length of the CDR3 is 12 residues. The CDR3 sequence is CAISEQGYEQYF. The DNA read from the CDR3 is TGTGCCATCAGTGAGCAGGGCTACGAG.

CDR3 protein: CASSPRDTQYF. The DNA read from the CDR3 is TGTGCCAGCAGCCCCCGGGATACG. The chain carries TRBV7-8 and TRBJ2-3; D gene uncertain. The read terminates 3 residues ahead of where the CDR3 ends, so the germline J gene completes it. Germline V gene data show CDR1 as SGHVS and CDR2 as FQNEAQ. The CDR3 totals 11 residues. Trimming took 5 bases from V and 6 from J, leaving 6 bases between them. The whole variable domain, remainder taken from reference TRBV7-8 and TRBJ2-3, is GAGVSQSPRYKVAKRGQDVALRCDPISGHVSLFWYQQALGQGPEFLTYFQNEAQLDKSGLPSDRFFAERPEGSVSTLKIQRTQQEDSAVYLCASSPRDTQYFGPGTRLTVL.

Worth noting for this clone: The missing CDR3 end, 3 residues past where the read stops, is filled in from the germline J gene. The chain carries TRBV2 and TRBJ2-3, with D possibly TRBD2 on 6 matching bases. CDR3 length: 15 residues. Germline CDR1 SNHLY, CDR2 FYNNEI. Partial CDR3 DNA: TGTGCCAGCAACCCGCGGGGATTAGGGGAAGAGACG. Protein sequence: CASNPRGLGEET. The entire CDR3 protein is CASNPRGLGEETQYF.

About this clone: The sequence runs out 3 residues before the end of the CDR3; the remainder is reconstructed from the germline J gene. The chain has TRBV30 and TRBJ2-5; no definite D call. This CDR3 has 13 residues. Per the germline V gene, CDR1 is GTSNPN and CDR2 is SVGIG (reference sequence). V lost 3 bases and J lost 5, with 13 bases in between. CDR3 protein: CAWSVAAPETQYF. The CDR3 bases that were read are TGTGCCTGGAGCGTGGCGGCCCCCGAGACC.

Comment on this clone: The CDR3 end falls 3 residues outside the read, so it is completed with the germline J gene. The gene calls are TRBV6-4 and TRBJ2-3; weak D call: TRBD1 (5 bases). This CDR3 region has 15 residues. Trimming took 2 bases from V and 2 from J, leaving 11 bases between them. The germline V gene has CDR1 MRHNA and CDR2 SNTAGT. The CDR3 loop reads CASSDVPGNTDTQYF. The covered CDR3 bases are TGTGCCAGCAGTGACGTTCCAGGGAACACAGATACG.

With respect to this clone: The read ends 3 residues early relative to the CDR3; the germline J gene fills the gap. The rearrangement links TRBV7-6 to TRBJ2-2, with 11 bases aligning to TRBD1. Per germline, CDR1 SGHVS and CDR2 FNYEAQ. Losses at the gene ends were 3 bases for V and 8 bases for J; bases not matched to a gene: 11. This CDR3 has 17 residues. The DNA read from the CDR3 is TGTGCCAGCAGCTTGCCCCGGACAGGGGGCGGGCGAGGGGAG. It codes for CASSLPRTGGGRGE. The entire CDR3 protein reads CASSLPRTGGGRGELFF.

About this clone: The CDR3 is cut off 3 residues early in the read; its end comes from the germline J gene. V usage is TRBV7-6 and J usage is TRBJ2-3; TRBD2 aligns across 9 bases. The CDR3 contains 16 residues. Germline CDR1 and CDR2: SGHVS and FNYEAQ. The CDR3 DNA, read in part, is TGTGCCAGCAGCTTAGCGTTAGCGGGAGAGTACGAGACG. Translation: CASSLALAGEYET. The full-length CDR3 reads as CASSLALAGEYETQYF.

As for this clone: The CDR3 end is not reached by the read, which stops 3 residues before it; the germline J gene fills it in. The rearrangement joins TRBV20-1 to TRBJ2-1; D is unresolved. Germline-derived CDR1 and CDR2 are DFQATT and SNEGSKA (reference sequence). The V end was cut by 1 base, the J end by 7 bases, with 14 bases between. The CDR3 sequence is 14 residues long. The CDR3 reads CSARGSFMANEQFF. The CDR3 DNA, read in part, is TGCAGTGCTAGAGGGTCATTTATGGCAAATGAG.

Regarding this clone: The read stops 3 residues short of the end of the CDR3; the missing end is completed from the germline J gene. The chain is built from TRBV5-4 and TRBJ1-4, with D perhaps TRBD1 (5 bases). The V gene's germline CDR1 is SGHNT and CDR2 YYREEE (reference sequence). The CDR3 runs to 13 residues. Deletions cut 0 bases from V and 10 bases from J, with 10 bases between. The sequenced CDR3 bases are TGTGCCAGCAGCTTGGACAGAAGGGGAAAA. This gives the protein CASSLDRRGK. From start to end, the CDR3 is CASSLDRRGKLFF.

On this clone itself: The sequenced fragment ends 3 residues before the CDR3 boundary, so the rest is inferred from the germline J gene. The genes are TRBV18 and TRBJ2-1, with TRBD2 matching 7 bases. CDR3 size: 14 residues. CDR1 KGHSH and CDR2 LQKENI come from the germline V gene. V dropped 4 bases and J dropped 4; count of bases not matched to a gene: 4. Partial CDR3 DNA: TGTGCCAGCTCACAGCGGGAACGATACAATGAG. It codes for CASSQRERYNE. The whole CDR3 is CASSQRERYNEQFF.

The CDR3 DNA, read in part, is TGTGCCAGCAGCCAAGGAGGTTACGAG. As protein: CASSQGGYE. The entire CDR3 sequence reads CASSQGGYEQYF. The rearrangement joins TRBV14 to TRBJ2-7; D gene uncertain. The read ends 3 residues before the CDR3 terminus; that terminus is restored from the germline J gene. The V end lost 1 base, the J end lost 4 bases, and 5 bases lay between the germline ends. Germline CDR1 reads SGHDN; CDR2 reads FVKESK. The CDR3 contains 12 residues.

As regards this clone: The read halts 3 residues ahead of the CDR3 end, with the missing end drawn from the germline J gene. This rearrangement joins TRBV11-1 to TRBJ2-1, with 8 nucleotides matching TRBD2. CDR3 length equals 15 residues. With V trimmed by 5 bases and J by 8 bases, 11 bases remained unmatched. Germline V gene sequence: CDR1 SGHAT, CDR2 FQDESV (reference sequence). The CDR3 spells CASSPGGVGGDEQFF. The CDR3 bases that were read are TGTGCCAGCAGCCCGGGGGGAGTCGGGGGGGATGAG.